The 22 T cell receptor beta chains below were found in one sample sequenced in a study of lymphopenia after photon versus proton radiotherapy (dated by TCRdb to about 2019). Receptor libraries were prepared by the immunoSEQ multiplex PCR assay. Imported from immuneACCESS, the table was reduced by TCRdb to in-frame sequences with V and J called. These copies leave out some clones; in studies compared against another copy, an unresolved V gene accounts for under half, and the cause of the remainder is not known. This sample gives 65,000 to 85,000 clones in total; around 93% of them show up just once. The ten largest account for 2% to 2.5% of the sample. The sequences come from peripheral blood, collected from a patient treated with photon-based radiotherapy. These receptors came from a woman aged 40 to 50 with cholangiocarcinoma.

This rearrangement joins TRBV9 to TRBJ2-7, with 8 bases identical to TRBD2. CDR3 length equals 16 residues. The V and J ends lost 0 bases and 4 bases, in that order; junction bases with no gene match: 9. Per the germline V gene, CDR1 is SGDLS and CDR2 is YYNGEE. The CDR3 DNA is TGTGCCAGCAGCGTAGCCGGGGGGGCCCCTCCATACGAGCAGTACTTC. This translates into CASSVAGGAPPYEQYF.

The CDR3 loop reads CASSLVAGAIQETQYF. CDR3 DNA: TGTGCCAGCAGCTTAGTGGCGGGGGCGATCCAAGAGACCCAGTACTTC. V gene TRBV7-8 combines with J gene TRBJ2-5; maybe TRBD2 (7 bases). The CDR3 extends over 16 amino acids. CDR1 and CDR2 from the germline V gene are SGHVS and FQNEAQ. Between the trimmed V and J ends, which lost 1 base and 1 base, there was a span of 13 bases.

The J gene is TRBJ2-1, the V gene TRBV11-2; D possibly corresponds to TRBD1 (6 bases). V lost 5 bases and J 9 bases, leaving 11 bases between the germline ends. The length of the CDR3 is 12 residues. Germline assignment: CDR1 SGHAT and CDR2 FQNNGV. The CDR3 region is CASSGGRGEQFF. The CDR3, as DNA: TGTGCCAGCAGCGGGGGCCGAGGTGAGCAGTTCTTC.

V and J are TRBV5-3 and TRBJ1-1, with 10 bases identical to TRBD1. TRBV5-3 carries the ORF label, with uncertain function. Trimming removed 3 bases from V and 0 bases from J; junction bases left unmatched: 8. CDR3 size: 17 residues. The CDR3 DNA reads TGTGCCAGAAGCTGGGACAGGGGAGTATTATTGAACACTGAAGCTTTCTTT. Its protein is CARSWDRGVLLNTEAFF.

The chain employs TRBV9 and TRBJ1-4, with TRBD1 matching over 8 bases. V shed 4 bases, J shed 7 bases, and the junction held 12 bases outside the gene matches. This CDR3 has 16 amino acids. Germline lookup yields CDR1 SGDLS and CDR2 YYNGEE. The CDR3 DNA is TGTGCCAGCAGCACCCGACAGGGGACGGGTGGTGAAAAACTGTTTTTT. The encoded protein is CASSTRQGTGGEKLFF.

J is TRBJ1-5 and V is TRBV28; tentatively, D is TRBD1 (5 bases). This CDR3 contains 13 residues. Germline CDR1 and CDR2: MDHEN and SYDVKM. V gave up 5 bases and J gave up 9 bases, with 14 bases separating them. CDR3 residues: CASSPGDWGPQHF. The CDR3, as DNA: TGTGCCAGCAGTCCTGGGGACTGGGGGCCCCAGCATTTT.

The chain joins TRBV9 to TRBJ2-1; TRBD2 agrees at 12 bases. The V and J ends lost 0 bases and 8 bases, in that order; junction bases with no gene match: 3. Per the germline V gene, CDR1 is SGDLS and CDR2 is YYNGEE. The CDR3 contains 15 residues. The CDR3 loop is CASSVELAGGYEQFF. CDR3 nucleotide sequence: TGTGCCAGCAGCGTAGAACTAGCGGGAGGCTATGAGCAGTTCTTC.

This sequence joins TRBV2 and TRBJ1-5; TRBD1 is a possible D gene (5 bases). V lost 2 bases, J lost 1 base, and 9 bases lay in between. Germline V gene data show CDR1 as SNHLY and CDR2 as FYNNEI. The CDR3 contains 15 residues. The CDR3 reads CASSEPGASNQPQHF. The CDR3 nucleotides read TGTGCCAGCAGTGAACCCGGGGCGAGCAATCAGCCCCAGCATTTT.

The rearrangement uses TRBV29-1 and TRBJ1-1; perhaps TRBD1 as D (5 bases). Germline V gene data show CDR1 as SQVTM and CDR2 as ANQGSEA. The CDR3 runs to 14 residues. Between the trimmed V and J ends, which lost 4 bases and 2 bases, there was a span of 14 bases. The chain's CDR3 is CSVGWGTTNTEAFF. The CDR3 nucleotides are TGCAGCGTTGGTTGGGGCACGACAAACACTGAAGCTTTCTTT.

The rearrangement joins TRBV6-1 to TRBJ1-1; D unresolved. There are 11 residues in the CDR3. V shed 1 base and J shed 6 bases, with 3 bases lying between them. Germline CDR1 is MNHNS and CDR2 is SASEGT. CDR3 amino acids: CASSEVSEAFF. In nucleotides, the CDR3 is TGTGCCAGCAGTGAAGTTTCTGAAGCTTTCTTT.

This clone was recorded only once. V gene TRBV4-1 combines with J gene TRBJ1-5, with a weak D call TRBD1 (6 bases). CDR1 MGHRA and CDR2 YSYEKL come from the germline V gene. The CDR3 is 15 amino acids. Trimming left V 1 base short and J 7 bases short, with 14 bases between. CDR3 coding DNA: TGCGCCAGCAGCCAAGTCCCGGGGGCTGGCCAGCCCCAGCATTTT. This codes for CASSQVPGAGQPQHF.

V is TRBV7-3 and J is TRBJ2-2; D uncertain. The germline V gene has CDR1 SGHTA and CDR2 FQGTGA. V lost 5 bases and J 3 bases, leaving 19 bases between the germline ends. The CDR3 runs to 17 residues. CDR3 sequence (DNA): TGTGCCAGCAGCCCCTCAAGCAGTGACTTTTACACCGGGGAGCTGTTTTTT. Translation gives CASSPSSSDFYTGELFF.

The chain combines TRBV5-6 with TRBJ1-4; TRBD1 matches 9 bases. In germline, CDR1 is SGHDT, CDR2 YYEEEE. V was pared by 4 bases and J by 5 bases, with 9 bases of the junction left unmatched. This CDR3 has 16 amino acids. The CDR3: CASSDSRTGENEKLFF. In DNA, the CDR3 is TGTGCCAGCAGCGATTCTAGGACAGGGGAAAATGAAAAACTGTTTTTT.

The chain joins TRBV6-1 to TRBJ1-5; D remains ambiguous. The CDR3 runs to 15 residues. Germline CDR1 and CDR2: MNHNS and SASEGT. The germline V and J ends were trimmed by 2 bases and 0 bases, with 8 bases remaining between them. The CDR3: CASSESVSSNQPQHF. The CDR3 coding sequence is TGTGCCAGCAGTGAAAGTGTCAGTAGCAATCAGCCCCAGCATTTT.

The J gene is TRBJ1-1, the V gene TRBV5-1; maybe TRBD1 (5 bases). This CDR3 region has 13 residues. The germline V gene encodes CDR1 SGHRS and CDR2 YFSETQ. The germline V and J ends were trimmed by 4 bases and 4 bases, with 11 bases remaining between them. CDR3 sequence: CASSTGTTTEAFF. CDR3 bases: TGCGCCAGCAGCACCGGGACTACCACTGAAGCTTTCTTT.

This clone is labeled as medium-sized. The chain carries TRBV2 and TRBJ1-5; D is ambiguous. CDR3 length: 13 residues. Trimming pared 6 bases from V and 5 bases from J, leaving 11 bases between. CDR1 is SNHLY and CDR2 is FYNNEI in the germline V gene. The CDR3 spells CASSAGSHQPQHF. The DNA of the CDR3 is TGTGCCAGCAGCGCGGGAAGTCATCAGCCCCAGCATTTT.

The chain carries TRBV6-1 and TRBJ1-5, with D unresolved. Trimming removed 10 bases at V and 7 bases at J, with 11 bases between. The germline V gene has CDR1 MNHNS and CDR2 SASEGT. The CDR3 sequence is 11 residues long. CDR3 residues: CATLEGQPQHF. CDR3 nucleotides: TGTGCCACCTTGGAGGGCCAGCCCCAGCATTTT.

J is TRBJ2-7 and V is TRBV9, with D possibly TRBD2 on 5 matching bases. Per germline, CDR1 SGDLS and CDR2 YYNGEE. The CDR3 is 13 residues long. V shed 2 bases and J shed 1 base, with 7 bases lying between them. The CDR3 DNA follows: TGTGCCAGCAGCGTGGACTTTTCCTACGAGCAGTACTTC. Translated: CASSVDFSYEQYF.

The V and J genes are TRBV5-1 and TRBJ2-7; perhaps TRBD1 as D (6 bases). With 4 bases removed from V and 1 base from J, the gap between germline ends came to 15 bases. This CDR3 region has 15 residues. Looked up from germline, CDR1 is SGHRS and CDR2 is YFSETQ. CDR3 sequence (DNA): TGCGCCAGCAGCCCACCTCTGAGGGGGTCCTACGAGCAGTACTTC. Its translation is CASSPPLRGSYEQYF. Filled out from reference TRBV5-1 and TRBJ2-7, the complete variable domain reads KAGVTQTPRYLIKTRGQQVTLSCSPISGHRSVSWYQQTPGQGLQFLFEYFSETQRNKGNFPGRFSGRQFSNSRSEMNVSTLELGDSALYLCASSPPLRGSYEQYFGPGTRLTVT.

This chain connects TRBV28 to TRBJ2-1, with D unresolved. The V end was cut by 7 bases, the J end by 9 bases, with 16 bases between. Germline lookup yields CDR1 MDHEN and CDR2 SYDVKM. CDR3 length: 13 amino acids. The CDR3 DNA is TGTGCCAGCACCCGACCTGATGCGGCTGAGCAGTTCTTC. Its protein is CASTRPDAAEQFF.

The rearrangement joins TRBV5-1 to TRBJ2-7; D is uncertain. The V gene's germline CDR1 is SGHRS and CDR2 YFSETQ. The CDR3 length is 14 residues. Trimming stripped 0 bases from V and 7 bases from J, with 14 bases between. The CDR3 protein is CASSLAIEIGEQYF. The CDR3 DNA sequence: TGCGCCAGCAGCTTGGCCATCGAGATTGGGGAGCAGTACTTC. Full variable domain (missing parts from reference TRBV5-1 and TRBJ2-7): KAGVTQTPRYLIKTRGQQVTLSCSPISGHRSVSWYQQTPGQGLQFLFEYFSETQRNKGNFPGRFSGRQFSNSRSEMNVSTLELGDSALYLCASSLAIEIGEQYFGPGTRLTVT.

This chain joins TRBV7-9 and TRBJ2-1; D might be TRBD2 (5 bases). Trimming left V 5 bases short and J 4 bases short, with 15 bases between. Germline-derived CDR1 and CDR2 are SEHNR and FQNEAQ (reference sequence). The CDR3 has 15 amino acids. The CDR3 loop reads CASSPGFGKYNEQFF. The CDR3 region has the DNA TGTGCCAGCAGCCCGGGATTTGGGAAGTACAATGAGCAGTTCTTC. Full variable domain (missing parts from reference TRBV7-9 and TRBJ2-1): DTGVSQNPRHKITKRGQNVTFRCDPISEHNRLYWYRQTLGQGPEFLTYFQNEAQLEKSRLLSDRFSAERPKGSFSTLEIQRTEQGDSAMYLCASSPGFGKYNEQFFGPGTRLTVL.